A single sample is the source of the 22 T cell receptor beta chains below, sequenced in a study of cytomegalovirus exposure and HLA in healthy donors. PCR primers comprised 60 Vbeta and 13 Jbeta primers. Repertoires were generated with immunoSEQ multiplex PCR, while TCRdb's copy carries only in-frame clones and drops some. Of some 170,000 clones in the sample, over 75% are singletons; the top ten hold 5% to 8%. The sample comprised PBMCs. These receptors were taken from a man aged 40-55 years in good health and CMV-seropositive.

The table lists this clone with a few counts. The rearrangement uses TRBV11-3 and TRBJ2-5; 12 nucleotides line up with TRBD2. The V gene end was trimmed by 5 bases and the J gene end by 5 bases; junction bases not matched to a gene: 9. The CDR3 consists of 16 residues. The germline V gene has CDR1 SGHNT and CDR2 YENEEA. The chain's CDR3 is CASSPLLAGGPETQYF. CDR3 DNA sequence: TGTGCCAGCAGCCCATTGCTAGCGGGAGGGCCGGAGACCCAGTACTTC.

CDR3: CASTDTGSETQYF. The CDR3 DNA sequence: TGTGCCAGCACCGACACAGGTTCCGAGACCCAGTACTTC. The chain uses TRBV7-9 and TRBJ2-5; weak D call: TRBD1 (5 bases). This CDR3 is 13 amino acids long. V lost 7 bases and J 5 bases, leaving 14 bases between the germline ends. The V gene's germline CDR1 is SEHNR and CDR2 FQNEAQ (reference sequence).

CDR3 DNA sequence: TGCGCCAGCAGCTTGGCAGGGACTACGGCCTACAATGAGCAGTTCTTC. The encoded protein is CASSLAGTTAYNEQFF. The genes are TRBV5-1 and TRBJ2-1, with 7 positions matching TRBD2. Trimming took 0 bases from V and 2 from J; bases not matched to a gene: 5. This CDR3 region has 16 residues. Germline V gives CDR1 SGHRS, CDR2 YFSETQ.

The chain employs TRBV4-1 and TRBJ2-7, with 7 positions matching TRBD1. The CDR3 contains 14 residues. Germline CDR1 and CDR2: MGHRA and YSYEKL. The V and J ends lost 4 bases and 3 bases, in that order; junction bases with no gene match: 6. CDR3 nucleotide sequence: TGCGCCAGCAGCCCCGGACAGGCGGTCTACGAGCAGTACTTC. Translated, it gives CASSPGQAVYEQYF.

This clone was seen only once. The rearrangement joins TRBV5-1 to TRBJ2-1; 7 nucleotides line up with TRBD1. CDR1 and CDR2 (germline): SGHRS, YFSETQ. The CDR3 length is 15 residues. Trimming cost V 4 bases and J 1 base; bases outside gene matches: 5. The DNA of the CDR3 is TGCGCCAGCAGCCGGGACAGTTTATCCTACAATGAGCAGTTCTTC. Translated, it gives CASSRDSLSYNEQFF.

The rearrangement joins TRBV11-2 to TRBJ2-7; 9 bases agree with TRBD1. CDR1 and CDR2 from the germline V gene are SGHAT and FQNNGV. The CDR3 covers 15 residues. The trim removed 5 bases at V and 2 bases at J, leaving 7 bases unmatched. CDR3 sequence reads: CASSHPGQGPYEQYF. Here the CDR3 DNA reads TGTGCCAGCAGCCATCCGGGACAGGGCCCCTACGAGCAGTACTTC.

This clone turned up a few times. The junction does not match germline at one end; this may be a read error. This chain joins TRBV28 and TRBJ1-5; 7 bases align to TRBD1. The CDR3 extends over 13 amino acids. Germline V gene data show CDR1 as MDHEN and CDR2 as SYDVKM. CDR3 in DNA: TGTGCCAGCACCTGGGACAGCAGTCAGCCCCAGCATTTT. Translation gives CASTWDSSQPQHF. Supplemented by reference TRBV28 and TRBJ1-5, the full variable domain reads DVKVTQSSRYLVKRTGEKVFLECVQDMDHENMFWYRQDPGLGLRLIYFSYDVKMKEKGDIPEGYSVSREKKERFSLILESASTNQTSMYLCASTWDSSQPQHFGDGTRLSIL.

J is TRBJ1-2 and V is TRBV18, with D unclear. CDR1 and CDR2 from the germline V gene are KGHSH and LQKENI. V was trimmed by 5 bases and J by 4 bases, leaving 17 bases between them. This CDR3 is built from 15 residues. DNA for the CDR3: TGTGCCAGCTCAACCAGGCCAGACGTCCTCTATGGCTACACCTTC. Residues: CASSTRPDVLYGYTF.

This chain joins TRBV7-9 and TRBJ1-2, with 7 bases lining up with TRBD1. CDR1 and CDR2 from the germline V gene are SEHNR and FQNEAQ (reference sequence). Trimming at V came to 5 bases and at J to 8 bases, leaving 11 bases not matched to a gene. The CDR3 contains 14 residues. The CDR3 DNA reads TGTGCCAGCAGCCCCGGACAGGCGACTCGCGGCTACACCTTC. Translated, it gives CASSPGQATRGYTF.

This clone was picked up one time. The rearrangement joins TRBV4-1 to TRBJ1-5, with a possible D match to TRBD1 (6 bases). Germline V gene lookup returns CDR1 MGHRA and CDR2 YSYEKL. V was trimmed by 4 bases and J by 7 bases, leaving 14 bases between them. CDR3 length: 14 residues. The CDR3 DNA reads as TGCGCCAGCAGCCCCCGGGAGGGGGGACAGCCCCAGCATTTT. Its protein is CASSPREGGQPQHF.

The V gene is TRBV7-9, the J gene TRBJ2-1; 9 bases align to TRBD2. V lost 6 bases, J lost 3 bases, and 6 bases stayed unmatched. CDR1 is SEHNR, CDR2 FQNEAQ, per germline (reference sequence). The CDR3 has 15 amino acids. The CDR3 protein is CASSIAGVDYNEQFF. CDR3 DNA: TGTGCCAGCAGTATAGCGGGAGTGGACTACAATGAGCAGTTCTTC.

V usage is TRBV5-1 and J usage is TRBJ2-5; 8 bases are a match to TRBD2. V was pared by 0 bases and J by 3 bases, with 10 bases of the junction left unmatched. This CDR3 contains 17 residues. Germline CDR1 reads SGHRS; CDR2 reads YFSETQ. CDR3 DNA sequence: TGCGCCAGCAGCTTGGTTCCAGCGGGGGCCAGGAAAGAGACCCAGTACTTC. Translation gives CASSLVPAGARKETQYF. Combining the CDR3 with reference TRBV5-1 and TRBJ2-5 gives the whole variable domain KAGVTQTPRYLIKTRGQQVTLSCSPISGHRSVSWYQQTPGQGLQFLFEYFSETQRNKGNFPGRFSGRQFSNSRSEMNVSTLELGDSALYLCASSLVPAGARKETQYFGPGTRLLVL.

J is TRBJ2-1 and V is TRBV5-6, with 9 bases lining up with TRBD2. The CDR3 is made up of 16 amino acids. V lost 3 bases and J lost 5; bases outside the gene matches: 9. CDR1 and CDR2 from the germline V gene are SGHDT and YYEEEE. The CDR3 region is CASSSVAGGKNNEQFF. The CDR3 bases are TGTGCCAGCAGCTCGGTGGCGGGAGGGAAAAACAATGAGCAGTTCTTC.

The rearrangement joins TRBV27 to TRBJ2-1; D unclear. The V gene's germline CDR1 is MNHEY and CDR2 SMNVEV (reference sequence). This CDR3 has 13 residues. V lost 0 bases and J 7 bases, leaving 7 bases between the germline ends. CDR3 sequence (DNA): TGTGCCAGCAGTTTATCACTTACTAATGAGCAGTTCTTC. It yields the protein CASSLSLTNEQFF.

The genes are TRBV25-1 and TRBJ2-2; 7 nucleotides line up with TRBD1. J gave up 4 bases and V 2 bases, and 10 bases lay outside the gene matches. CDR1 is MGHDK and CDR2 is SYGVNS in the germline V gene. The CDR3 length is 17 residues. CDR3 nucleotides: TGTGCCAGCAGTGAAAGGGGACAGTGGGCCCGCACCGGGGAGCTGTTTTTT. Its protein is CASSERGQWARTGELFF.

The chain carries TRBV12-2 and TRBJ2-1; TRBD2 is the table's D call, not checked against the DNA. TRBV12-2 is flagged as a pseudogene. CDR3 size: 13 residues. CDR3 DNA sequence: TGTGCCCTCGGGGGAGTCTCCTACAATGAGCAGTTCTTC. It encodes CALGGVSYNEQFF.

V gene TRBV5-1 combines with J gene TRBJ2-5; 15 bases align to TRBD2. The CDR3 contains 19 residues. CDR1 and CDR2 (germline): SGHRS, YFSETQ. V was clipped by 7 bases and J by 2 bases; unmatched bases: 15. The CDR3 nucleotides read TGCGCCAGCTCGAGGCTCTACTATGGGACTAGCGGGGGGCAAGAGACCCAGTACTTC. It encodes CASSRLYYGTSGGQETQYF. Using reference TRBV5-1 and TRBJ2-5 for the parts outside the CDR3, the full variable domain is KAGVTQTPRYLIKTRGQQVTLSCSPISGHRSVSWYQQTPGQGLQFLFEYFSETQRNKGNFPGRFSGRQFSNSRSEMNVSTLELGDSALYLCASSRLYYGTSGGQETQYFGPGTRLLVL.

This chain joins TRBV9 and TRBJ2-3; 8 bases match TRBD2. The CDR3 contains 15 residues. Germline values: CDR1 SGDLS, CDR2 YYNGEE. J gave up 1 base and V 4 bases, and 5 bases lay outside the gene matches. DNA of the CDR3: TGTGCCAGCAGCCCACTAGCGGTGGGCACAGATACGCAGTATTTT. Translated: CASSPLAVGTDTQYF.

This clone was observed once. The J gene is TRBJ1-1, the V gene TRBV28, with a tentative D call TRBD1 (6 bases). V gave up 8 bases and J gave up 5 bases, with 9 bases separating them. Looked up from germline, CDR1 is MDHEN and CDR2 is SYDVKM. This CDR3 contains 11 residues. The chain's CDR3 is CASSDRTEAFF. The DNA for the CDR3 is TGTGCCAGCTCCGACAGGACTGAAGCTTTCTTT.

The V gene is TRBV25-1, the J gene TRBJ1-2; 7 positions agree with TRBD1. After removal of 3 bases from V and 7 bases from J, the junction contained 5 bases not matched to a gene. Germline-derived CDR1 and CDR2 are MGHDK and SYGVNS. This CDR3 is 13 amino acids long. In DNA, the CDR3 is TGTGCCAGCAGTGATCGACAGGGCCGTGGCTACACCTTC. Translation gives CASSDRQGRGYTF.

The J gene is TRBJ2-5, the V gene TRBV7-2; 9 positions agree with TRBD2. The germline gives CDR1 SGHTA, CDR2 FQGNSA. With V trimmed by 1 base and J by 4 bases, 4 bases remained unmatched. CDR3 size: 15 residues. The chain's CDR3 is CASSLVAGALETQYF. The CDR3, as DNA: TGTGCCAGCAGCTTAGTAGCGGGAGCTTTAGAGACCCAGTACTTC.

This chain joins TRBV27 and TRBJ1-3, with a tentative D call TRBD1 (5 bases). V was shortened by 6 bases and J by 4 bases, with 16 bases between the two germline ends. The V gene's germline CDR1 is MNHEY and CDR2 SMNVEV (reference sequence). CDR3 size: 15 residues. The CDR3 nucleotides are TGTGCCAGCAGGCCCCACGGGGGATCCGGAAACACCATATATTTT. Its protein product is CASRPHGGSGNTIYF.